These 28 T cell receptor beta chains share one sample of origin, sequenced in a study of blood T cell repertoires in COVID-19. Data came from immunoSEQ multiplex PCR; TCRdb stores just in-frame clones and leaves some out. The sample shows some 50,000 clones, 86% of them seen only once. Sequences were obtained from peripheral blood. The receptor set was obtained from a man aged 80 or over with acute or convalescent COVID-19.

This clone was found once. The chain is built from TRBV5-6 and TRBJ2-7; 7 positions agree with TRBD1. J was trimmed by 4 bases and V by 4 bases; bases with no gene match: 5. Germline assignment: CDR1 SGHDT and CDR2 YYEEEE. This CDR3 spans 13 amino acids. In DNA form, the CDR3 reads TGTGCCAGCAGCGCCACAGGGGTGTACGAGCAGTACTTC. It is translated as CASSATGVYEQYF. The full variable domain, with the rest looked up from reference TRBV5-6 and TRBJ2-7, is DAGVTQSPTHLIKTRGQQVTLRCSPKSGHDTVSWYQQALGQGPQFIFQYYEEEERQRGNFPDRFSGHQFPNYSSELNVNALLLGDSALYLCASSATGVYEQYFGPGTRLTVT.

The rearrangement joins TRBV19 to TRBJ1-3; 7 nucleotides agree with TRBD1. This CDR3 has 16 amino acids. With 3 bases clipped from V and 4 bases from J, the junction kept 9 bases outside the gene matches. Germline CDR1 LNHDA, CDR2 SQIVND (reference sequence). CDR3 region: CASSILRGTVGNTIYF. In nucleotides, the CDR3 is TGTGCCAGTAGTATTCTTCGGGGGACAGTAGGAAACACCATATATTTT.

The chain has TRBV6-6 and TRBJ1-2, with D unclear. The germline CDR1 and CDR2 sequences are MNHNY and SVGAGI (reference sequence). V was pared by 4 bases and J by 4 bases, with 13 bases between. The CDR3 is 14 amino acids. This chain's CDR3 is CASSLNRDFYGYTF. Written as DNA, the CDR3 is TGTGCCAGCAGTTTGAATAGAGATTTCTATGGCTACACCTTC.

The gene calls are TRBV6-1 and TRBJ1-5, with D perhaps matching TRBD1 (5 bases). Trimming pared 2 bases from V and 5 bases from J, leaving 10 bases between. Germline CDR1 reads MNHNS; CDR2 reads SASEGT. The CDR3 contains 14 residues. The CDR3 spells CASSEFGGYQPQHF. CDR3 DNA sequence: TGTGCCAGCAGTGAATTCGGGGGTTATCAGCCCCAGCATTTT.

This clone was observed once. This chain joins TRBV7-2 and TRBJ1-6, with D hard to call. The V gene's germline CDR1 is SGHTA and CDR2 FQGNSA. Between the trimmed V and J ends, which lost 4 bases and 0 bases, there was a span of 7 bases. The CDR3 runs to 15 residues. The CDR3 loop is CASSSLSSYNSPLHF. DNA for the CDR3: TGTGCCAGCAGCTCCTTGAGCTCCTATAATTCACCCCTCCACTTT.

The rearrangement links TRBV7-6 to TRBJ1-3; D possibly corresponds to TRBD1 (5 bases). Germline assignment: CDR1 SGHVS and CDR2 FNYEAQ. The CDR3 covers 16 residues. V lost 0 bases and J lost 0, with 9 bases in between. For the CDR3, the DNA is TGTGCCAGCAGCTTAGCGCGGGGCCACTCTGGAAACACCATATATTTT. It codes for CASSLARGHSGNTIYF.

This clone was recorded only once. This chain links TRBV7-2 with TRBJ1-5; possibly TRBD1 for D (5 bases). Trimming removed 3 bases at V and 7 bases at J, with 13 bases between. Germline CDR1 is SGHTA and CDR2 is FQGNSA. The CDR3 is made up of 14 amino acids. The CDR3 loop is CASSLGGVRQPQHF. The CDR3 DNA reads as TGTGCCAGCAGCTTGGGGGGAGTACGGCAGCCCCAGCATTTT.

V and J are TRBV11-2 and TRBJ2-2; 8 positions match TRBD2. The germline V gene has CDR1 SGHAT and CDR2 FQNNGV. This CDR3 region has 16 residues. V lost 4 bases and J lost 1; bases outside the gene matches: 5. The CDR3 DNA reads TGTGCCAGCAGCTCTCTACGGGGGGGGAACACCGGGGAGCTGTTTTTT. Translating it yields CASSSLRGGNTGELFF.

This clone was counted a few times. The genes are TRBV7-6 and TRBJ1-3; D unclear. The V end lost 0 bases, the J end lost 0 bases, and 9 bases lay between the germline ends. There are 16 residues in the CDR3. CDR1 and CDR2 (germline): SGHVS, FNYEAQ. Here the CDR3 DNA reads TGTGCCAGCAGCTTAGCCCCCACAGACTCTGGAAACACCATATATTTT. Its translation is CASSLAPTDSGNTIYF.

The genes are TRBV6-5 and TRBJ1-6; weak D call: TRBD1 (6 bases). The CDR3 sequence is 14 residues long. CDR1 MNHEY and CDR2 SVGAGI come from the germline V gene. The ends were cut back, 6 bases at V and 4 bases at J, with 10 bases in the middle. The CDR3 nucleotides read TGTGCCAGCAGACCGGACAGTTATAATTCACCCCTCCACTTT. It codes for CASRPDSYNSPLHF.

The chain recombines TRBV11-1 with TRBJ2-3, with D perhaps matching TRBD2 (6 bases). Between the trimmed V and J ends, which lost 4 bases and 1 base, there was a span of 9 bases. This CDR3 region has 14 residues. From germline, CDR1 is SGHAT and CDR2 FQDESV (reference sequence). CDR3 sequence (DNA): TGTGCCAGCAGCTGGGTAGCGGGCACAGATACGCAGTATTTT. Amino acid sequence: CASSWVAGTDTQYF.

V is TRBV12-3 or TRBV12-4 and J is TRBJ2-1; TRBD1 might be the D (5 bases). This CDR3 spans 11 amino acids. With 6 bases removed from V and 15 bases from J, the gap between germline ends came to 15 bases. The CDR3 spells CASRRTGSPFF. The CDR3 coding sequence is TGTGCCAGCAGGAGAACAGGCTCCCCGTTCTTC.

The chain uses TRBV2 and TRBJ1-1; D uncertain. This CDR3 has 15 amino acids. Germline V CDR1 and CDR2: SNHLY, FYNNEI. V dropped 6 bases and J dropped 2 bases, with 16 bases sitting between them. This chain's CDR3 is CASRTPAGSNTEAFF. CDR3 DNA sequence: TGTGCCAGCAGGACACCTGCGGGCAGTAACACTGAAGCTTTCTTT.

The chain joins TRBV5-1 to TRBJ1-6; D perhaps matches TRBD1 (6 bases). Germline CDR1 reads SGHRS; CDR2 reads YFSETQ. The CDR3 extends over 14 amino acids. Trimming took off 4 bases at V and 8 bases at J, with 13 bases between the two ends. CDR3 region: CASSLARGDSPLHF. The CDR3 nucleotides are TGCGCCAGCAGCCTGGCCAGGGGTGATTCACCCCTCCACTTT.

This clone is a singleton in its sample. The chain has TRBV5-5 and TRBJ1-4, with 7 positions matching TRBD1. In germline, CDR1 is SGHKS, CDR2 YYEKEE (reference sequence). The CDR3 sequence is 15 residues long. Unmatched junction bases numbered 7, after V lost 4 bases and J lost 4 bases. DNA for the CDR3: TGTGCCAGCAGCCCAGGGGGGTCAATTAATGAAAAACTGTTTTTT. It is translated as CASSPGGSINEKLFF.

CDR3 in amino acids: CAWRFSGQGENTEAFF. In nucleotides, the CDR3 is TGTGCCTGGAGGTTCTCCGGACAGGGGGAGAACACTGAAGCTTTCTTT. The chain joins TRBV30 to TRBJ1-1, with 10 nucleotides matching TRBD1. Germline V lookup: CDR1 GTSNPN, CDR2 SVGIG (reference sequence). The CDR3 has 16 residues. Unmatched junction bases numbered 8, after V lost 3 bases and J lost 1 base.

The chain couples TRBV7-2 to TRBJ2-1; 9 bases line up with TRBD2. CDR3 length equals 16 residues. V lost 1 base and J lost 7; bases outside the gene matches: 8. Germline-derived CDR1 and CDR2 are SGHTA and FQGNSA. For the CDR3, the DNA is TGTGCCAGCAGCTTAGTCGATCTAGCGGGGAGTAATGAGCAGTTCTTC. Residues: CASSLVDLAGSNEQFF.

This clone was seen a single time. V is TRBV29-1 and J is TRBJ1-4; 10 bases match TRBD1. CDR3 length: 12 residues. CDR1 and CDR2 from the germline V gene are SQVTM and ANQGSEA. The J segment lost 10 bases and the V segment lost 7 bases, leaving 6 bases of the junction unmatched. CDR3 region: CSARQGAGKLFF. The CDR3 coding sequence is TGCAGCGCCAGACAGGGGGCAGGAAAACTGTTTTTT. Complete variable domain (other parts from reference TRBV29-1 and TRBJ1-4): SAVISQKPSRDICQRGTSLTIQCQVDSQVTMMFWYRQQPGQSLTLIATANQGSEATYESGFVIDKFPISRPNLTFSTLTVSNMSPEDSSIYLCSARQGAGKLFFGSGTQLSVL.

The genes are TRBV7-9 and TRBJ1-3, with TRBD1 matching over 7 bases. This CDR3 has 17 residues. Germline values: CDR1 SEHNR, CDR2 FQNEAQ (reference sequence). Trimming took 5 bases from V and 0 from J; bases not matched to a gene: 10. Written as DNA, the CDR3 is TGTGCCAGCAGCCCCCCCCATGGACAGGTCTCTGGAAACACCATATATTTT. Amino acid sequence: CASSPPHGQVSGNTIYF.

The chain employs TRBV7-9 and TRBJ2-7, with D tentatively TRBD2 (6 bases). Trimming removed 5 bases at V and 0 bases at J, with 11 bases between. Germline-derived CDR1 and CDR2 are SEHNR and FQNEAQ (reference sequence). This CDR3 comprises 14 residues. CDR3 bases: TGTGCCAGCAGCCCCGGGGGAGGCTCCTACGAGCAGTACTTC. Protein sequence: CASSPGGGSYEQYF.

This sequence joins TRBV5-1 and TRBJ1-5; no definite D call. V was shortened by 4 bases and J by 3 bases, with 11 bases between the two germline ends. This CDR3 spans 14 amino acids. Germline loops: CDR1 SGHRS, CDR2 YFSETQ. CDR3 sequence (DNA): TGCGCCAGCAGCCCTGGAGGGTCCAATCAGCCCCAGCATTTT. Translated: CASSPGGSNQPQHF.

A few counts support this clone. The rearrangement links TRBV15 to TRBJ2-2; weak D call: TRBD2 (7 bases). In germline, CDR1 is LNHNV, CDR2 YYDKDF (reference sequence). Trimming left V 5 bases short and J 4 bases short, with 14 bases between. The CDR3 is 15 amino acids. CDR3 region: CATSVRGASTGELFF. The CDR3 DNA is TGTGCCACCAGCGTACGGGGGGCGAGCACCGGGGAGCTGTTTTTT.

The chain employs TRBV18 and TRBJ1-1; D is ambiguous. From germline, CDR1 is KGHSH and CDR2 LQKENI. The CDR3 is 14 amino acids. Deletions cut 2 bases from V and 1 base from J, with 8 bases between. CDR3 nucleotide sequence: TGTGCCAGCTCACCAGAGGTCAAGAACACTGAAGCTTTCTTT. Amino acid sequence: CASSPEVKNTEAFF.

This clone was seen only a few times. The V and J genes are TRBV5-1 and TRBJ1-5, with a weak D call TRBD1 (6 bases). The CDR3 sequence is 15 residues long. V lost 0 bases, J lost 7 bases, and 14 bases lay in between. Germline V gives CDR1 SGHRS, CDR2 YFSETQ. The DNA of the CDR3 is TGCGCCAGCAGCTTGGCAGGGGCCGTCGGGCAGCCCCAGCATTTT. Translation: CASSLAGAVGQPQHF. The whole variable domain, remainder taken from reference TRBV5-1 and TRBJ1-5, is KAGVTQTPRYLIKTRGQQVTLSCSPISGHRSVSWYQQTPGQGLQFLFEYFSETQRNKGNFPGRFSGRQFSNSRSEMNVSTLELGDSALYLCASSLAGAVGQPQHFGDGTRLSIL.

This sequence joins TRBV5-6 and TRBJ1-4; D is undetermined. Trimming left V 1 base short and J 7 bases short, with 11 bases between. The CDR3 contains 14 residues. Germline values: CDR1 SGHDT, CDR2 YYEEEE. CDR3 protein: CASSLRQVGEKLFF. The CDR3 coding sequence is TGTGCCAGCAGCTTGCGGCAGGTCGGTGAAAAACTGTTTTTT.

V usage is TRBV5-7 and J usage is TRBJ1-2; 7 nucleotides match TRBD1. TRBV5-7 is filed as an ORF, its function uncertain. The junction had 7 bases not matched to a gene; V was cut back by 5 bases and J by 3 bases. This CDR3 spans 14 amino acids. The CDR3 nucleotides are TGTGCCAGCAGTTTTGACAGGGAATACTATGGCTACACCTTC. Translation: CASSFDREYYGYTF.

The chain recombines TRBV18 with TRBJ2-3; 12 nucleotides match TRBD1. This CDR3 spans 15 amino acids. CDR1 and CDR2 from the germline V gene are KGHSH and LQKENI. V shed 8 bases, J shed 2 bases, and the junction held 5 bases outside the gene matches. CDR3 coding DNA: TGTGCCAGCACCCGGGACAGGGGGCCCACAGATACGCAGTATTTT. Residues: CASTRDRGPTDTQYF.

The gene calls are TRBV11-2 and TRBJ1-1; D is undetermined. Germline V lookup: CDR1 SGHAT, CDR2 FQNNGV. V was clipped by 3 bases and J by 6 bases, with 8 bases between them. The CDR3 spans 12 residues. The CDR3 loop is CASSFQEPEAFF. Written as DNA, the CDR3 is TGTGCCAGCAGCTTTCAGGAACCTGAAGCTTTCTTT.